The sequence of this TCR beta chain was determined in a study of metastatic and nonmetastatic thyroid tumors. Study background: A comparison of repertoires was made across blood and tumor or nodule tissue from malignant and benign thyroid patients.

This clone was observed many times. Its antigen is as yet unknown. Findings of the study overall: When malignant thyroid tumors were compared with benign nodules, TCR beta diversity was reportedly significantly higher in the malignant tumors. This held in both blood and tumor samples.

Methods used by the authors: Building a distant-metastasis classifier for papillary thyroid cancer drew on CDR3 differences across clinicopathological groups. TCRdb called clones again from the PCR reads with MiXCR. The V and J calls here are based on TCRdb, not the publication. The sample consists of 40,000 or so clones, roughly 27% of them appearing once. All patients were untreated before thyroid surgery. The sequenced sample was blood. The receptor comes from a female donor with papillary thyroid cancer or a benign thyroid nodule (not recorded which). Some clones in this sample may be carry-over from other donors' samples.

In nucleotides, the CDR3 is TGTGCCAGCAGCTTAACAGGTGAAGATGAGCAGTTCTTC. It is translated as CASSLTGEDEQFF. V is TRBV7-9 and J is TRBJ2-1; the D gene is possibly TRBD1 (5 bases). The CDR3 runs to 13 residues. V was clipped by 2 bases and J by 8 bases, with 10 bases between them. CDR1 and CDR2 from the germline V gene are SEHNR and FQNEAQ (reference sequence).